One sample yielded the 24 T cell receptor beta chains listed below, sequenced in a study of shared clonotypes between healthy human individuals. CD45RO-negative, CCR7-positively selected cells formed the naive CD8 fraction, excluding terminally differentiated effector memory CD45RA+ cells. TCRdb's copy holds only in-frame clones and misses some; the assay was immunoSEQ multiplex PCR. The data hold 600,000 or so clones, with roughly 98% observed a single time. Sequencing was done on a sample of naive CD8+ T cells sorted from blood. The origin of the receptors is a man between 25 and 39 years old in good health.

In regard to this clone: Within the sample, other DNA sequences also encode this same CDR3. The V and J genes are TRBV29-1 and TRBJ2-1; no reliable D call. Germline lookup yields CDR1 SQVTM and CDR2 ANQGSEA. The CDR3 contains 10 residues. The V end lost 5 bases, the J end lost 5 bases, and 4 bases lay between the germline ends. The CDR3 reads CSVRDNEQFF. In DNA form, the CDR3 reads TGCAGCGTTCGAGACAATGAGCAGTTCTTC.

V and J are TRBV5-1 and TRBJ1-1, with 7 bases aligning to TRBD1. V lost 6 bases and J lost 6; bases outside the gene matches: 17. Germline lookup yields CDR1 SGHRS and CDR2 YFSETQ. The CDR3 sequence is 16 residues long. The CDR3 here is CASTEWTGLPGSEAFF. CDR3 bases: TGCGCCAGCACCGAGTGGACAGGACTCCCTGGGTCTGAAGCTTTCTTT.

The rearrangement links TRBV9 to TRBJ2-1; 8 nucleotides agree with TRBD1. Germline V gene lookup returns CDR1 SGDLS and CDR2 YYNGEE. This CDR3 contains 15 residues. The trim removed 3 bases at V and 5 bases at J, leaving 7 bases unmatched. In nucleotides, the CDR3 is TGTGCCAGCAGCGGCACAGGGGGTGTTAACAATGAGCAGTTCTTC. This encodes CASSGTGGVNNEQFF.

In DNA, the CDR3 is TGTGCCAGCAGTTACCGCAGCGGAAACACCATATATTTT. The encoded protein is CASSYRSGNTIYF. The chain joins TRBV6-6 to TRBJ1-3; D not resolved. Germline V gene data show CDR1 as MNHNY and CDR2 as SVGAGI (reference sequence). The CDR3 is 13 amino acids. Trimming took 2 bases from V and 4 from J, leaving 6 bases between them.

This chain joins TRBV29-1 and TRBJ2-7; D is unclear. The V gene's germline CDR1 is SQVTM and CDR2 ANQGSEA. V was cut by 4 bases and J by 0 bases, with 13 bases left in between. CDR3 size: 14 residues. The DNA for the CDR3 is TGCAGCGTTGTTGCGCTAAAGAACTCCTACGAGCAGTACTTC. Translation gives CSVVALKNSYEQYF.

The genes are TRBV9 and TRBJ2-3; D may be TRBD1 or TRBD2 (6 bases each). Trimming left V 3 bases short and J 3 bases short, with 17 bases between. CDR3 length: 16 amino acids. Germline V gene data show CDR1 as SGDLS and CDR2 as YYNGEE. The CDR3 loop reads CASSAASGAGTDTQYF. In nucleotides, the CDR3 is TGTGCCAGCAGCGCAGCCTCGGGGGCTGGGACAGATACGCAGTATTTT.

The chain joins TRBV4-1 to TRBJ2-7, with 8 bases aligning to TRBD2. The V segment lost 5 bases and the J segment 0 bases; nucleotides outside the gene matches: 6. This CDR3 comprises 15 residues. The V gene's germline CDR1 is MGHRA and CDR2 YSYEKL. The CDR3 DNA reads TGCGCCAGCAGCGAACTAGCGGCGCCCTCCTACGAGCAGTACTTC. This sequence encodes CASSELAAPSYEQYF.

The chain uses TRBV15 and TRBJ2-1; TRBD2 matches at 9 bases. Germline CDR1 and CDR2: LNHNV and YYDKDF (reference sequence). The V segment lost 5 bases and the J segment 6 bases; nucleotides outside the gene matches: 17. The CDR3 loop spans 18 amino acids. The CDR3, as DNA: TGTGCCACCAGCCATTCAATCTATAGCGGGAGTTCGGGCAATGAGCAGTTCTTC. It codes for CATSHSIYSGSSGNEQFF.

The CDR3 here is CASRDPGADEQYF. The CDR3 DNA reads as TGTGCCAGCAGGGACCCGGGGGCGGACGAGCAGTACTTC. This chain connects TRBV6-5 to TRBJ2-7, with D perhaps given as TRBD1 or TRBD2 (6 bases each). V shed 6 bases and J shed 5 bases, with 14 bases lying between them. The V gene's germline CDR1 is MNHEY and CDR2 SVGAGI. The CDR3 is 13 residues long.

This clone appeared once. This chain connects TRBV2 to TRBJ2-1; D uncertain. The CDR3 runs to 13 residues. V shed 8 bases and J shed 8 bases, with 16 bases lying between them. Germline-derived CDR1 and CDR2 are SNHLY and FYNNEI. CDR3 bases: TGTGCCAGCTTGGGCTCTCGGGCCTATGAGCAGTTCTTC. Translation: CASLGSRAYEQFF.

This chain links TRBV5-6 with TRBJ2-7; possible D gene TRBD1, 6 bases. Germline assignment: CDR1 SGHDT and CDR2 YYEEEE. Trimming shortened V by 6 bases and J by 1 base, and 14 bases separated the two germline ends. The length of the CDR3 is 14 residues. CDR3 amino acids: CASNPQGTSYEQYF. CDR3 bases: TGTGCCAGCAACCCACAGGGAACATCCTACGAGCAGTACTTC.

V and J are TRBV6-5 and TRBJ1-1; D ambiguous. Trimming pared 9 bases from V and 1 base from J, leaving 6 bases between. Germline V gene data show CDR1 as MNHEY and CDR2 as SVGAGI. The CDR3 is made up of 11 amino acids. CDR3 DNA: TGTGCCAGTTGGTGGAACACTGAAGCTTTCTTT. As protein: CASWWNTEAFF.

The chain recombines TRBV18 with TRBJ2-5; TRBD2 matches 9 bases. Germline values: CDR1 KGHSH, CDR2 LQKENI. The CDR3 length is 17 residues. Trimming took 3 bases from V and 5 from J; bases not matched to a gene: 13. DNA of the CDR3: TGTGCCAGCTCACCTATGTCCGCGGGAGGGCCCGGGGAGACCCAGTACTTC. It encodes CASSPMSAGGPGETQYF.

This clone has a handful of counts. The CDR3 spells CASSDLAGHYEQYF. The CDR3 nucleotides are TGTGCCAGCAGTGACCTAGCGGGGCACTACGAGCAGTACTTC. The chain uses TRBV6-4 and TRBJ2-7; the match to TRBD2 covers 9 bases. V was clipped by 2 bases and J by 3 bases; unmatched bases: 2. There are 14 residues in the CDR3. The germline CDR1 and CDR2 sequences are MRHNA and SNTAGT.

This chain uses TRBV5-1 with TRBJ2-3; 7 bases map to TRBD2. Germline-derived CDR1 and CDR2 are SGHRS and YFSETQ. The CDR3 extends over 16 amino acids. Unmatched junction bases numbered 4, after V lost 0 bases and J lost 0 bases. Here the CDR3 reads CASSLVKAGSTDTQYF. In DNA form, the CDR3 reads TGCGCCAGCAGCTTGGTCAAAGCGGGGAGCACAGATACGCAGTATTTT.

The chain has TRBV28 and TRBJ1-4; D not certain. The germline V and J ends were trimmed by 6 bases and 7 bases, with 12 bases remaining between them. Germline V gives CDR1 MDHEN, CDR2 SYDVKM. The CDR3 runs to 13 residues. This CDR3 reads CASSFGFSEKLFF. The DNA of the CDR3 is TGTGCCAGCAGCTTCGGCTTTTCTGAAAAACTGTTTTTT. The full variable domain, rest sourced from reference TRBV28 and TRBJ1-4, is DVKVTQSSRYLVKRTGEKVFLECVQDMDHENMFWYRQDPGLGLRLIYFSYDVKMKEKGDIPEGYSVSREKKERFSLILESASTNQTSMYLCASSFGFSEKLFFGSGTQLSVL.

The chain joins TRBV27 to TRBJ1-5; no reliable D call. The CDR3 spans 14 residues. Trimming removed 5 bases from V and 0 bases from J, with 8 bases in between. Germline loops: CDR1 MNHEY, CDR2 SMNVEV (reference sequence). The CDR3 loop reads CASSQESSNQPQHF. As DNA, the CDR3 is TGTGCCAGCAGTCAAGAGAGTAGCAATCAGCCCCAGCATTTT.

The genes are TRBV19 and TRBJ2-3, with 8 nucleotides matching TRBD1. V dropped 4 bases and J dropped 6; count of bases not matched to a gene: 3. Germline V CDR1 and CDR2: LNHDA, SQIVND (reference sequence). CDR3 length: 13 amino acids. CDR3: CASSRTGSDTQYF. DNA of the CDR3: TGTGCCAGTAGTAGGACAGGGTCGGATACGCAGTATTTT.

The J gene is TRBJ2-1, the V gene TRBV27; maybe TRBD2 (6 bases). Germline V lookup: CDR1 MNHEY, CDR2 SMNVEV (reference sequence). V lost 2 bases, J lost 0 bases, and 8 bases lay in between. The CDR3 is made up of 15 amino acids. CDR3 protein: CASSLAGISYNEQFF. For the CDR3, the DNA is TGTGCCAGCAGTTTAGCGGGGATCTCCTACAATGAGCAGTTCTTC.

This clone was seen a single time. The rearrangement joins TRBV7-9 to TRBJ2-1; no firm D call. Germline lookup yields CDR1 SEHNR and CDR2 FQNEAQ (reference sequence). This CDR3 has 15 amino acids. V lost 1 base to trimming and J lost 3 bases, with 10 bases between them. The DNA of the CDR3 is TGTGCCAGCAGCTTAGTCCGAAGGGACTACAATGAGCAGTTCTTC. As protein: CASSLVRRDYNEQFF.

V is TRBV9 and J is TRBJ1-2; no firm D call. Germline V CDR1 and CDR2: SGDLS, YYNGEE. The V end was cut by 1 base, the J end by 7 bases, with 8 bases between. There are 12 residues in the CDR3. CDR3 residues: CASSVRVGGYTF. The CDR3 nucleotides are TGTGCCAGCAGCGTACGTGTGGGTGGCTACACCTTC.

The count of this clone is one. DNA of the CDR3: TGCAGCGTTGAAGAATTCACGGGACAGGGTGAAGAGACCCAGTACTTC. The encoded protein is CSVEEFTGQGEETQYF. V gene TRBV29-1 combines with J gene TRBJ2-5; 9 bases line up with TRBD1. The CDR3 consists of 16 residues. Trimming removed 0 bases from V and 3 bases from J; junction bases left unmatched: 8. In germline, CDR1 is SQVTM, CDR2 ANQGSEA.

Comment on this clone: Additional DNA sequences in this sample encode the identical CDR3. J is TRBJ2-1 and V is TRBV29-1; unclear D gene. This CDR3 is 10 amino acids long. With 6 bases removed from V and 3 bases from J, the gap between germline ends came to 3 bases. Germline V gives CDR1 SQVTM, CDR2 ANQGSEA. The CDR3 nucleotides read TGCAGCGTGGTCTACAATGAGCAGTTCTTC. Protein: CSVVYNEQFF.

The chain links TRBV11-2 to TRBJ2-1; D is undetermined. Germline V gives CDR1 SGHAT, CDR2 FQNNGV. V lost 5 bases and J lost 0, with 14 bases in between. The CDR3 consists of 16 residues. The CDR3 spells CASSTPQASSYNEQFF. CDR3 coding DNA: TGTGCCAGCAGCACCCCCCAGGCGAGCTCCTACAATGAGCAGTTCTTC.